This is a list of T cell receptor beta chains from one sample in a study of T cells in Graves' hyperthyroidism and ophthalmopathy. TCRdb reprocessed the multiplex PCR reads with MiXCR, giving one entry per CDR3 protein. The table lists roughly 380,000 distinct CDR3 sequences, 15% to 20% of them singletons, with roughly 15% in the top ten. The specimen sequenced was blood. The source is a woman aged 40 to 49 with Graves' ophthalmopathy. The CDR3 runs from the conserved cysteine through the conserved F or W. D genes are given only for firm matches. Only part of the rows carry a size: once, few, many, or a class if the clone is expanded.

V: TRBV6-5; J: TRBJ2-5; D: NA; size: NA; CDR3: CASSYAGAGETQYF; DNA: TGTGCCAGCAGTTACGCCGGGGCAGGAGAGACCCAGTACTTC
V: TRBV3-1; J: TRBJ2-7; D: NA; size: many; CDR3: CASSQDQGMYYEQYF; DNA: TGTGCCAGCAGCCAAGACCAGGGTATGTACTACGAGCAGTACTTC
V: TRBV6-5; J: TRBJ1-1; D: NA; size: many; CDR3: CASSSWGPTPNTEAFF; DNA: TGTGCCAGCAGTAGTTGGGGGCCCACTCCCAACACTGAGGCTTTCTTT
V: TRBV6-5; J: TRBJ1-5; D: NA; size: many; CDR3: CASIRYGNQPQHF; DNA: TGTGCCAGCATTCGGTACGGCAATCAGCCCCAGCATTTT
V: TRBV6-5; J: TRBJ2-7; D: TRBD2; size: NA; CDR3: CASSYSAGRAYEQSF; DNA: TGTGCCAGCAGTTACTCGGCCGGGAGGGCCTACGAGCAGTCCTTC
V: TRBV28; J: TRBJ1-2; D: NA; size: many; CDR3: CASSLGQGDYGYTF; DNA: TGTGCCAGCAGTTTAGGTCAGGGAGACTATGGCTACACCTTC
V: TRBV28; J: TRBJ2-7; D: NA; size: many; CDR3: CASRTGGNSEQYF; DNA: TGTGCCAGCAGGACGGGCGGGAACAGCGAGCAGTACTTC
V: TRBV6-2/TRBV6-3; J: TRBJ2-7; D: NA; size: many; CDR3: CASSRVYEQYF; DNA: TGTGCCAGCAGTAGGGTCTACGAGCAGTACTTC
V: TRBV28; J: TRBJ2-7; D: TRBD1; size: once; CDR3: CASSPPNRGYEQYF; DNA: TGTGCCAGCAGCCCTCCGAACAGGGGCTACGAGCAGTACTTC
V: TRBV28; J: TRBJ1-1; D: NA; size: many; CDR3: CASSLSPERDGAFF; DNA: TGTGCCAGCAGTCTAAGCCCTGAAAGGGATGGAGCTTTCTTT
V: TRBV9; J: TRBJ2-7; D: NA; size: many; CDR3: CASSVGPGYEQYF; DNA: TGTGCCAGCAGCGTAGGGCCAGGATACGAGCAGTACTTC
V: TRBV11-2; J: TRBJ2-5; D: TRBD2; size: once; CDR3: CASSLVGTREETQYF; DNA: TGTGCCAGCAGCTTAGTTGGGACTAGGGAAGAGACCCAGTACTTC
V: TRBV7-8; J: TRBJ2-5; D: NA; size: many; CDR3: CASSLNVRVQETQYF; DNA: TGTGCCAGCAGCTTAAACGTACGGGTCCAAGAGACCCAGTACTTC
V: TRBV28; J: TRBJ2-7; D: TRBD2; size: many; CDR3: CASRMAGGGYEQYF; DNA: TGTGCCAGCCGGATGGCGGGAGGGGGCTACGAGCAGTACTTC
V: TRBV4-2; J: TRBJ2-5; D: TRBD2; size: many; CDR3: CASSQDYGTSGRGETQYF; DNA: TGTGCCAGCAGCCAAGATTACGGGACTAGCGGGAGGGGAGAGACCCAGTACTTC
V: TRBV15; J: TRBJ1-5; D: NA; size: many; CDR3: CATSPQDNQPQHF; DNA: TGTGCCACCAGCCCACAGGACAATCAGCCCCAGCATTTT
V: TRBV3-1; J: TRBJ2-7; D: TRBD1; size: few; CDR3: CASSQDRDRGHYEQYF; DNA: TGTGCCAGCAGCCAAGATCGAGACAGGGGGCATTACGAGCAGTACTTC
V: TRBV6-7; J: TRBJ2-2; D: NA; size: NA; CDR3: CASSPSRFRNTGELSF; DNA: TGTGCCAGCAGCCCATCCCGCTTCAGGAACACCGGGGAGCTGTCTTTT
V: TRBV29-1; J: TRBJ2-7; D: NA; size: many; CDR3: CSVGREGRAVHEQYF; DNA: TGCAGCGTTGGTCGTGAGGGCAGGGCCGTCCACGAGCAGTACTTC
V: TRBV6-1; J: TRBJ1-1; D: NA; size: few; CDR3: CASSDRREAFF; DNA: TGTGCCAGCAGCGATAGACGGGAAGCTTTCTTT
V: TRBV6-1; J: TRBJ2-5; D: NA; size: many; CDR3: CASSRGKETQYF; DNA: TGTGCCAGCAGTAGAGGGAAAGAGACCCAGTACTTC
V: TRBV9; J: TRBJ1-6; D: NA; size: few; CDR3: CASSPGFNSPLHF; DNA: TGTGCCAGCTCACCTGGATTTAATTCACCCCTCCACTTT
V: TRBV28; J: TRBJ2-4; D: TRBD1; size: many; CDR3: CASSPPRDRGRVTKNIQYF; DNA: TGTGCCAGCAGTCCTCCCCGGGACAGGGGACGCGTTACCAAAAACATTCAGTACTTC
V: TRBV10-1; J: TRBJ1-2; D: TRBD1; size: many; CDR3: CASRPDRGYGYTF; DNA: TGCGCCAGCAGACCGGACAGGGGTTACGGCTACACCTTC
V: TRBV6-1; J: TRBJ2-6; D: NA; size: many; CDR3: CATIQGFGANVLTF; DNA: TGTGCCACGATCCAGGGCTTTGGGGCCAACGTCCTGACTTTC
V: TRBV2; J: TRBJ2-4; D: NA; size: many; CDR3: CASRGPRGKNIQYF; DNA: TGTGCCAGCAGAGGCCCGCGGGGCAAAAACATTCAGTACTTC
V: TRBV6-2/TRBV6-3; J: TRBJ2-7; D: TRBD2; size: NA; CDR3: CASRDYIYEQYF; DNA: TGTGCCAGCCGGGACTACATCTACGAGCAGTACTTC
V: TRBV7-8; J: TRBJ2-7; D: NA; size: NA; CDR3: CASSLGTNYEQYF; DNA: TGTGCCAGCAGCTTAGGTACCAACTACGAGCAGTACTTC
V: TRBV27; J: TRBJ1-1; D: NA; size: many; CDR3: CASREEGNTEAFF; DNA: TGTGCCAGCAGAGAGGAGGGGAACACTGAAGCTTTCTTT
V: TRBV28; J: TRBJ1-5; D: NA; size: many; CDR3: CASGGARNQPQHF; DNA: TGTGCCAGCGGGGGCGCGCGCAATCAGCCCCAGCATTTT
V: TRBV28; J: TRBJ2-6; D: TRBD1; size: many; CDR3: CASRGQTFGANVLTF; DNA: TGTGCCAGCCGGGGACAGACCTTTGGGGCCAACGTCCTGACTTTC
V: TRBV7-8; J: TRBJ1-3; D: NA; size: many; CDR3: CASSLTWDSGNTIYF; DNA: TGTGCCAGCAGCTTAACCTGGGACTCTGGAAACACCATATATTTT
V: TRBV18; J: TRBJ1-5; D: NA; size: many; CDR3: CASSPLGNSNQPQHF; DNA: TGTGCCAGCTCACCATTGGGTAATAGCAATCAGCCCCAGCATTTT
V: TRBV6-1; J: TRBJ2-4; D: NA; size: many; CDR3: CASERAKNIQYF; DNA: TGTGCCAGCGAAAGAGCCAAAAACATTCAGTACTTC
V: TRBV4-1; J: TRBJ2-5; D: NA; size: many; CDR3: CASSHQFRQPETQYF; DNA: TGCGCCAGCAGCCATCAGTTCAGACAGCCTGAGACCCAGTACTTC
V: TRBV25-1; J: TRBJ1-2; D: NA; size: NA; CDR3: CASSGKVTGGFYGYTF; DNA: TGTGCCAGCAGTGGAAAGGTGACAGGAGGATTCTATGGCTACACCTTC
V: TRBV19; J: TRBJ1-3; D: NA; size: NA; CDR3: CASSHQPGNTICF; DNA: TGTGCCAGTAGTCACCAGCCTGGAAACACCATATGTTTT
V: TRBV2; J: TRBJ2-2; D: NA; size: many; CDR3: CASTFGGTGELFF; DNA: TGTGCCAGCACCTTTGGAGGGACCGGGGAGCTGTTTTTT
V: TRBV12-3/TRBV12-4; J: TRBJ2-2; D: NA; size: many; CDR3: CASRGGLRREFF; DNA: TGTGCCAGCAGGGGTGGGTTGCGTCGGGAGTTTTTT
V: TRBV7-8; J: TRBJ2-5; D: NA; size: many; CDR3: CASSLSRSWETQYF; DNA: TGTGCCAGCAGCTTATCCCGGTCGTGGGAGACCCAGTACTTC
V: TRBV29-1; J: TRBJ2-7; D: TRBD1; size: many; CDR3: CSVDLGTGIYEQYF; DNA: TGCAGCGTCGACCTCGGGACAGGGATTTACGAGCAGTACTTC
V: TRBV12-3/TRBV12-4; J: TRBJ2-1; D: TRBD2; size: NA; CDR3: CASSLEVVGRGTSHYSSYNEQFF; DNA: TGTGCCAGCAGTTTAGAGGTGGTGGGGCGGGGGACTAGCCACTACAGCTCCTACAATGAGCAGTTCTTC
V: TRBV13; J: TRBJ1-5; D: NA; size: many; CDR3: CASSLGPAGRQPQHF; DNA: TGTGCCAGCAGCTTAGGCCCGGCAGGCCGCCAGCCCCAGCATTTT
V: TRBV14; J: TRBJ1-1; D: NA; size: many; CDR3: CASSQSLFEGSTEAFF; DNA: TGTGCCAGCAGCCAATCACTCTTTGAAGGTTCCACTGAAGCTTTCTTT
V: TRBV4-1; J: TRBJ2-7; D: NA; size: many; CDR3: CASSPNERGNFEQYF; DNA: TGCGCCAGCAGCCCCAATGAACGTGGGAATTTCGAGCAGTACTTC
V: TRBV15; J: TRBJ2-7; D: NA; size: many; CDR3: CATSIPAGTDTYF; DNA: TGTGCCACCAGCATACCCGCCGGGACCGACACCTACTTC
V: TRBV28; J: TRBJ1-5; D: NA; size: once; CDR3: CASSRGYLGGRDQPQHF; DNA: TGTGCCAGCAGTAGAGGGTACTTGGGGGGAAGGGATCAGCCCCAGCATTTT
V: TRBV20-1; J: TRBJ2-5; D: NA; size: many; CDR3: CSANAQETQYF; DNA: TGCAGTGCTAACGCTCAAGAGACCCAGTACTTC
V: TRBV11-1; J: TRBJ1-2; D: NA; size: NA; CDR3: CASSLVAATNYGYTF; DNA: TGTGCCAGCAGCTTAGTGGCGGCTACTAACTATGGCTACACCTTC
V: TRBV12-3/TRBV12-4; J: TRBJ2-2; D: NA; size: NA; CDR3: CASSFGQHRGELFF; DNA: TGTGCCAGCAGTTTCGGGCAGCATCGCGGGGAGCTGTTTTTT
V: TRBV12-3/TRBV12-4; J: TRBJ1-1; D: NA; size: many; CDR3: CASNIGRNTEAFF; DNA: TGTGCCAGCAATATAGGAAGGAACACTGAAGCTTTCTTT
V: TRBV6-1; J: TRBJ2-3; D: NA; size: many; CDR3: CASSAASSGADTQYF; DNA: TGTGCCAGCAGCGCCGCGTCGTCTGGCGCAGATACGCAGTATTTT
V: TRBV5-6; J: TRBJ1-2; D: NA; size: few; CDR3: CASSFPGNYGYTF; DNA: TGTGCCAGCAGCTTCCCTGGGAACTATGGCTACACCTTC
V: TRBV7-2; J: TRBJ2-1; D: TRBD2; size: NA; CDR3: CASSPAGVYGNEQFF; DNA: TGTGCCAGCAGCCCAGCGGGAGTATACGGGAATGAGCAGTTCTTC
V: TRBV12-3/TRBV12-4; J: TRBJ2-7; D: NA; size: many; CDR3: CASSLGKPTYEQYF; DNA: TGTGCCAGCAGTTTGGGTAAACCTACCTACGAGCAGTACTTC
V: TRBV20-1; J: TRBJ2-7; D: NA; size: NA; CDR3: CSAYRDLYEQYF; DNA: TGCAGTGCATACCGGGACCTCTACGAGCAGTACTTC
V: TRBV4-3; J: TRBJ2-5; D: TRBD1; size: NA; CDR3: CASSRGQGEGETQYF; DNA: TGCGCCAGCAGCCGGGGACAGGGAGAGGGCGAGACCCAGTACTTC
V: TRBV20-1; J: TRBJ1-1; D: TRBD1; size: many; CDR3: CSARETGQRNTEAFF; DNA: TGCAGTGCTAGGGAGACGGGACAGCGGAACACTGAAGCTTTCTTT
V: TRBV29-1; J: TRBJ2-2; D: NA; size: many; CDR3: CSVMGSGELFF; DNA: TGCAGCGTGATGGGGTCCGGGGAGCTGTTTTTT